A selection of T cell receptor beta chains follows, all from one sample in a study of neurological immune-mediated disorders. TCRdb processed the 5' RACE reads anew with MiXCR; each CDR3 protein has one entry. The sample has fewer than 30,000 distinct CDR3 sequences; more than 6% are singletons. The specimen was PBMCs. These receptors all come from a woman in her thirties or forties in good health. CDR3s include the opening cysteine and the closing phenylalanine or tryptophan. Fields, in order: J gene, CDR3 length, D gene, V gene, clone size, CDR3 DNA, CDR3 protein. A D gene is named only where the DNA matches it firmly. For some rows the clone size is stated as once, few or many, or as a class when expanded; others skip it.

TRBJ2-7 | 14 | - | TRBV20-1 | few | TGCAGTGCTGTTGACAGGAAGTTTTCCTACGAGCAGTACTTC | CSAVDRKFSYEQYF
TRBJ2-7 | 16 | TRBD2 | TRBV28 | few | TGTGCCAGCATACCGACGGGGACTAGCGGGATCTACGAGCAGTACTTC | CASIPTGTSGIYEQYF
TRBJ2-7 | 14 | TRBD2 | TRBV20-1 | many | TGCAGTGCTAGAATGGAGACTAGCGGAACCCCTCAGTACTTC | CSARMETSGTPQYF
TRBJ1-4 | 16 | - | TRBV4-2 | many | TGTGCCAGCAGCCAAGATCCCAGGCCAACTAATGAAAAACTGTTTTTT | CASSQDPRPTNEKLFF
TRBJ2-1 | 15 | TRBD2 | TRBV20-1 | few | TGCAGTGCTAGACCCGGGACTAGCGCCTTTAATGAGCAGTTCTTC | CSARPGTSAFNEQFF
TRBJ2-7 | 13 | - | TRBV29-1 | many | TGCAGCGCTGTCGCGGGGAACTCCTACGAGCAGTACTTC | CSAVAGNSYEQYF
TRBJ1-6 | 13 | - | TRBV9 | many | TGTGCCAGCAGCGTAGTGTCGGATTCACCCCTCCACTTT | CASSVVSDSPLHF
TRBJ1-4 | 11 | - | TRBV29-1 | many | TGCAGCGTAAAAGGCGGGGAACAACTGTTTTTT | CSVKGGEQLFF
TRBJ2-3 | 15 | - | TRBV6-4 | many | TGTGCCAGCAGCTCGGAAGGGGGAACGTCAGATACGCAGTATTTT | CASSSEGGTSDTQYF
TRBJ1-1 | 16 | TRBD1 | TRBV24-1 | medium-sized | TGTGCCACCAGAGCCGGGACAGGGGTCAGGAACACTGAAGCTTTCTTT | CATRAGTGVRNTEAFF
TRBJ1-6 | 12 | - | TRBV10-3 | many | TGTGCCATCAGCGAGGAGTCCTCACCCCTCCACTTT | CAISEESSPLHF
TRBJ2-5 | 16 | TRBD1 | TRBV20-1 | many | TGCAGTGCCGCACGCGGGACAGGGGGCGGCGGAGAGACCCAGTACTTC | CSAARGTGGGGETQYF
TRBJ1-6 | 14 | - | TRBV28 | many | TGTGCCAGCAGTTTACAGGGTATTCGGTCACCCCTCCACTTT | CASSLQGIRSPLHF
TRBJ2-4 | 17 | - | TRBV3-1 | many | TGTGCCAGCAGCCAAGATCTACAGGGCGCTGCCAAAAACATTCAGTACTTC | CASSQDLQGAAKNIQYF
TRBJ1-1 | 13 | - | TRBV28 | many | TGTGCCAGCAGTTTCGTCGTGAACACTGAAGCTTTCTTT | CASSFVVNTEAFF
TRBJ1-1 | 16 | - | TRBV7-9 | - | TGTGCCAGCAGCTCACTAAGGGTTCAGACCAACACTGAAGCTTTCTTT | CASSSLRVQTNTEAFF
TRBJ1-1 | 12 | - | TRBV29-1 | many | TGCAGCGTTTCCTTTGACCCTTATGAAGCTTTCTTT | CSVSFDPYEAFF
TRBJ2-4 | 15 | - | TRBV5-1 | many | TGCGCCAGCAGCGATAATCAGGGCGGCAAAAACATTCAGTACTTC | CASSDNQGGKNIQYF
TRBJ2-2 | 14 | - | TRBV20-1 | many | TGCAGTGCTAGGGGGGGCTTCTATACCGGGGAGCTGTTTTTT | CSARGGFYTGELFF
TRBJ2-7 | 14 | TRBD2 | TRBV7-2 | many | TGTGCCAGCAGCTTAAGCGGGAGCGCCTACGAGCAGTACTTC | CASSLSGSAYEQYF
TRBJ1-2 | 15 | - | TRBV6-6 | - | TGTGCCAGCTGTTACCCGGGCGGTGGGGGCCATGGCTACACCTTC | CASCYPGGGGHGYTF
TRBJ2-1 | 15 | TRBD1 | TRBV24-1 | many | TGTGCCACCAGTGATTACGGACAGGCCCACAATGAGCAGTTCTTC | CATSDYGQAHNEQFF
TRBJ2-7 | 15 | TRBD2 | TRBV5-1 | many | TGCGCCAGCAGCGCCTGGCGGGGACTACCCTACGAGCAGTACTTC | CASSAWRGLPYEQYF
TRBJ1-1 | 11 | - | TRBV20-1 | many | TGCAGTGCTAAAGACGGGACAGAAGCTTTCTTT | CSAKDGTEAFF
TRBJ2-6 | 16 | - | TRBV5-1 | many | TGCGCCAGCAGCTATAGTTTGGGGGCCGGGGCCAACGTCCTGACTTTC | CASSYSLGAGANVLTF
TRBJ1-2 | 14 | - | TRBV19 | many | TGTGCCAGTAGTATTCAGGGGCTACCAGATGGCTACACCTTC | CASSIQGLPDGYTF
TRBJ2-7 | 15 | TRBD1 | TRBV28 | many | TGTGCCAGCAGGGAAACAGGGGGCCCTACCTACGAGCAGTACTTC | CASRETGGPTYEQYF
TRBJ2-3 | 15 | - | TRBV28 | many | TGTGCCAGCAGTTCGAAGGGAGAGGGAACAGATACGCAGTATTTT | CASSSKGEGTDTQYF
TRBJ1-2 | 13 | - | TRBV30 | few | TGTGCCTGGAGCGAACGGACAGATCACGGCTACACCTTC | CAWSERTDHGYTF
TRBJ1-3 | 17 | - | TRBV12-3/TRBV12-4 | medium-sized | TGTGCCAGCAGATCGTCGGAGACGATTAGCTCTGGAAACACCATATATTTT | CASRSSETISSGNTIYF
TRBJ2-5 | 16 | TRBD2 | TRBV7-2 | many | TGTGCCAGCAGCTTAGGAATTAGCGGGAGTGTGGAGACCCAGTACTTC | CASSLGISGSVETQYF
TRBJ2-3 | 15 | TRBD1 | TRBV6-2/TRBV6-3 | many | TGTGCCAGCAGCCCGGAGGACAGGGAAGCAGATACGCAGTATTTT | CASSPEDREADTQYF
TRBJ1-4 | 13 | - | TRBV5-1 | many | TGCGCCAGCAGCTTTACAGGGAATGAAAAACTGTTTTTT | CASSFTGNEKLFF
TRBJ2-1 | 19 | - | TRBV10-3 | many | TGTGCCATCAGTGACTCCCGTGTTGGTTCGCGGGGCATAACCAATGAGCAGTTCTTC | CAISDSRVGSRGITNEQFF
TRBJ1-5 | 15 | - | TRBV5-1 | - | TGCGCCAGCAGCCCCGGGGAGGGTCCGAATCAGCCCCAGCATTTT | CASSPGEGPNQPQHF
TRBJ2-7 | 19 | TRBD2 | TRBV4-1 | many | TGCGCCAGCAGCCCTACCGGACTAGCGGGAGGGCGGAGCTCCTACGAGCAGTACTTC | CASSPTGLAGGRSSYEQYF
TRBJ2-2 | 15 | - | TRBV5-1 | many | TGCGCCAGTCTACCCGGACACCTGAACACCGGGGAGCTGTTTTTT | CASLPGHLNTGELFF
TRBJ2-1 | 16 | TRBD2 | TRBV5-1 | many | TGCGCCAGCAGCTGGGTAAGCGCAGGGAGGGAGAATGAGCAGTTCTTC | CASSWVSAGRENEQFF
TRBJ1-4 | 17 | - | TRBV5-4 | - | TGTGCCAGCAGCTTGGCCGTGGGAATGGGGTCGGATGAAAAACTGTTTTTT | CASSLAVGMGSDEKLFF
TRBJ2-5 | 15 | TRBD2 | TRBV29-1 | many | TGCAGCGTTGTACGGTGGACTAGCGGAGAAGAGACCCAGTACTTC | CSVVRWTSGEETQYF
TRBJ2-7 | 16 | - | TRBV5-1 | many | TGCGCCAGCAGCTCTTTGGAGGGGGACCCCGCCTACGAGCAGTACTTC | CASSSLEGDPAYEQYF
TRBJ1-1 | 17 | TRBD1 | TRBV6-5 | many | TGTGCCAGCACCCCCGGGACAGGGAGTACTGCGAACACTGAAGCTTTCTTT | CASTPGTGSTANTEAFF
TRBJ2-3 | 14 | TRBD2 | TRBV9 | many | TGTGCCAGCAGCGGACTAACTAGCGGGAGTGCGCAGTATTTT | CASSGLTSGSAQYF
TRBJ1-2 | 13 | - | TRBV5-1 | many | TGCGCCAGCAGCTTGGAAACTAACTATGGCTACACCTTC | CASSLETNYGYTF
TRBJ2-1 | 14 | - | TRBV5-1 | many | TGCGCCAGCAGCTTATCGGGAGAATCCAATGAGCAGTTCTTC | CASSLSGESNEQFF